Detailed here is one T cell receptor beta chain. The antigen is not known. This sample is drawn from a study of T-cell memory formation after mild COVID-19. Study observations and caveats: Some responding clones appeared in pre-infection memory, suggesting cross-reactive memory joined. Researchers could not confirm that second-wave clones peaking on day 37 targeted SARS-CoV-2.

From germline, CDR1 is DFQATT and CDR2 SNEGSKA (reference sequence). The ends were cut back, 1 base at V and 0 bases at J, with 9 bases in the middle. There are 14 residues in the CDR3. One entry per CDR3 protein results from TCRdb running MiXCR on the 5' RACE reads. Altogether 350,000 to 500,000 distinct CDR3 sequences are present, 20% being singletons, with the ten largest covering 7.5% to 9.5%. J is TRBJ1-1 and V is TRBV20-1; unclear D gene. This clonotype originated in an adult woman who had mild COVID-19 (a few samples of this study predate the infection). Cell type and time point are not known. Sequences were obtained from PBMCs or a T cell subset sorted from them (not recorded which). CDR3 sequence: CSARGETVNTEAFF. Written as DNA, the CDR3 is TGCAGTGCTAGAGGCGAGACCGTGAACACTGAAGCTTTCTTT.